The sequence of this TCR beta chain was determined in a study of cytomegalovirus exposure and HLA in healthy donors (dated by TCRdb to the late 2010s). Study-wide context: According to an earlier analysis of 550 to 750 of the donors, about 179 million T cells yielded 117 million unique TCR beta sequences and about 300 Gb of sequence data. The study was designed to test whether signatures of past pathogen exposure could be identified by cataloging public T cell receptors. The later analysis used no new phenotypic data to find candidate immune exposures, relying instead on TCR beta sequences and their occurrence across donors. HLA typing covered class I and class II loci at four-digit resolution. A later genetic analysis took genome-wide SNP genotypes for 398 of the 666 donors and used that subset as a discovery cohort. A separate validation cohort of more than 100 different subjects was used in addition to the approximately 700-subject first cohort. Typing coverage differed by locus: A, B, C, DRB1 and DQB1 were typed in roughly 620-640 donors, DQA1 in around 500, DPA1 in 600 to 610, and DPB1 in 472. Every repertoire in the discovery cohort had been generated on one and the same sequencing platform. The genetic ancestry cluster associated with self-reported Caucasian donors included 81% of the approximately 410 genotyped donors. An early release covering more than 500 HLA-typed donors comprised 300 to 350 gigabases of sequencing data and tens of millions of unique TCR sequences. Donor age, sex, ethnicity and CMV serostatus were collected together with the repertoire data. To predict cytomegalovirus infection status, the study combined high-throughput TCR immunosequencing, statistical association of individual TCRs with disease status, and machine learning. A later analysis re-examined previously published TCR beta repertoires from roughly 720 donors and added high-resolution HLA genotyping to investigate patterns of TCR occurrence. The study profiled the T cell repertoires of 500 to 800 subjects by immunosequencing and related them to cytomegalovirus serostatus. An earlier analysis of several hundred of the donors applied high-throughput TCR beta sequencing to assess whether each TCR beta V gene segment acted as functional or pseudogenic. Roughly 5 DR-DQ haplotypes were handled as single units for association and clustering, since linkage in the cohort was strong. Among almost 400 genotyped donors of the cohort, an average of approximately 230,000 unique TCR beta nucleotide sequences were sequenced per donor, approximately 20% of them non-productive.

Relative to germline, V is 6 bases shorter and J is 2 bases shorter, with 7 bases between their ends. The germline V gene (reference sequence) sets CDR1 to DFQATT and CDR2 to SNEGSKA. Spanning cysteine to phenylalanine, the CDR3 consists of 11 amino acids. Just CDR3 DNA is preserved here, 33 bases in frame from base 1. The library was made by the immunoSEQ multiplex PCR assay. A mixture of 60 forward primers for TCR Vbeta segments and 13 reverse primers for TCR Jbeta segments was used in the multiplex PCR. The CDR3 region of rearranged TCR beta genes was amplified from genomic DNA by a multiplex PCR assay. Amplified TCR beta libraries were sequenced as 87-base-pair reads on the Illumina HiSeq System. For the original study's pipeline: Across the 500 to 700 repertoires, a later analysis counted approximately 75 million unique TCR beta chains, 9 million to 14 million of which were shared by at least two donors. Raw reads were error-corrected and collapsed into unique sequences with a nearest-neighbor algorithm that merged closely related sequences to remove PCR and sequencing errors. V, D and J gene segments were assigned by aligning CDR3 sequences to IMGT reference sequences. Each retained sequence needed at least a six-nucleotide match to both a V gene segment and a J gene segment. Rearrangements were called productive when the CDR3 lacked stop codons and stayed in frame with V and J; all others were non-productive. Following IMGT convention, CDR3 was defined as the stretch from the second conserved V-encoded cysteine up to the conserved J-encoded phenylalanine. In an earlier analysis of around 570 of the donors, sequences lacking an unambiguous match to a single V gene segment were excluded. In an earlier analysis of a few hundred of the donors, a V segment was called functional when productive rearrangements were above 56.7%, and segregating when the standard deviation between donors exceeded 5%. To diagnose cytomegalovirus status from the catalog of TCR beta chain sequences, a statistical classification framework was built. In a later analysis, V and J genes were assigned by comparing TCR nucleotide sequences against IMGT/GENE-DB human TR gene sequences. A later analysis assigned CDR3 sequences and most-parsimonious VDJ recombination scenarios with the TCRdist pipeline. In a later analysis, each TCR beta chain was defined by its CDR3 amino acid sequence together with its V-gene family, and reads without a unique V-gene family were excluded. To address suspected cross-contamination and a sequencing artifact, a later analysis removed roughly 640 highly shared, low-generation-probability nucleotide sequences. In a later analysis, a clonal expansion index for each public chain was calculated from normalized within-repertoire ranks of inferred template counts. A later analysis computed generation probabilities with a VDJ recombination model fitted to out-of-frame rearrangements, and checked the results against IGoR. In a later analysis, TCR-TCR, TCR-HLA and TCR-CMV co-occurrence was scored with hypergeometric tests, and a repertoire-size bias correction was applied to TCR pairs. To estimate false discovery rates, a later analysis permuted the HLA or CMV assignments 20 times. In a later analysis, co-occurring TCRs were grouped using DBSCAN, with TCRdist sequence similarity added in when clustering inside HLA-allele-positive subsets. For co-occurrence clustering, repertoires with fewer than 30,000 or more than 120,000 public chains were excluded, along with about five repertoires with anomalous nucleotide sharing. Not all clones reach the TCRdb copy of this immuneACCESS table, which keeps in-frame sequences only. Checked studies attribute under half of the gap to unresolved V genes and leave the rest unexplained. Clone size and the V and J calls come from that table; the DNA yielded D and trimming. The sample records fewer than 150,000 clones, 73% of which are singletons. The biggest ten clones account for about an eighth of the sample.

Remarks on this clone: This clone's antigen is unknown. The sample holds no much larger clone one base away, and base qualities are not on file.

Study-wide findings and limitations: Strong co-occurrence of HLA alleles, especially DR and DQ, made assigning TCR associations to individual alleles difficult. A later genetic analysis reported fewer N-insertions in productive TCRs among donors in an Asian-associated ancestry cluster than the 666-donor mean. In a later analysis, over 15,000 TCR beta sequences were associated with specific HLA alleles at a false discovery rate of 0.05. Because counts were too low, some 17 rarely observed V segments, including chromosome 9 orphons, were left out of the earlier analysis of 500 to 650 of the donors. In a later analysis, several top co-occurrence clusters were reported to appear linked to parvovirus B19, influenza, CMV and Epstein-Barr virus. Immune exposure information for the cohort was limited to CMV serostatus. HLA typing was unavailable for some donors at each locus, so association tests used only the typed subset. Because the 87-base-pair reads could not distinguish some IMGT-functional V segments, including TRBV6-2 and TRBV6-3, those segments were excluded. A few of the identified cytomegalovirus-associated TCR beta chains were confirmed in vitro to be specific for cytomegalovirus antigens. An association between a missense DCLRE1C variant and V-gene and J-gene trimming of TCR beta chains was found in a later genetic analysis and replicated in an independent cohort. According to a later analysis, TCR association rates differed among HLA loci, with DRB1 alleles showing the most associated TCRs and HLA-C alleles showing the fewest. This cohort had only TCR beta chains sequenced, and the lack of alpha or paired-chain data limited which features could be detected. Sequencing depth was assumed to be roughly uniform across donors in the presence/absence analyses, though that assumption may not hold. The study listed 150 to 200 TCR beta chains as associated with cytomegalovirus. The classifier was reported to diagnose cytomegalovirus status with high specificity and sensitivity in both the original cohort and the validation cohort. Correlated functional status among segregating V segments might be attributable to linkage disequilibrium, but an unknown experimental factor could not be ruled out. According to a later analysis, most CMV-associated TCR beta chains appeared to be HLA-restricted, and the HLA associations seemed to be driven largely by CMV exposure. It was suggested by the authors that the approach could potentially be generalized to other disease states and immunological phenotypes. In a later analysis, HLA-associated TCR beta chains showed more clonal expansion and lower generation probabilities than non-associated chains that were equally common. A group of highly shared sequence variants was considered likely to be a technical artifact of the sequencing pipeline. An earlier analysis of around 500 of the donors showed that most TCR beta V segments appeared in productive rearrangements either about 87% or about 30% of the time, which broadly matched IMGT annotations. A further reported finding was that TCR beta sequences accurately predicted the HLA-A and HLA-B alleles for most subjects in the first cohort. While some public TCRs were present in many individuals, most TCR sequences turned up only very rarely across donors.

In total, roughly 710 healthy bone marrow donors made up the cohort. All cohort members were sampled while nominally healthy, although unrecorded immune exposures were likely present. Of the 666 cohort members, around 290 had positive CMV serostatus and about 360 had negative CMV serostatus, and CMV serostatus was not recorded for the donor. Every donor gave a peripheral blood sample, and the peripheral blood mononuclear cells from that sample were used for TCR beta sequencing. The Qiagen DNeasy Blood Extraction Kit was used to extract genomic DNA from the blood cell samples. The source material was PBMCs. This TCR came from a human donor in good health. The rearranged segments are TRBV20-1 and TRBJ1-1, with the D gene uncertain. The CDR3 protein is CSARGNTEAFF. In nucleotides, the sequence is TGCAGTGCACGGGGTAACACTGAAGCTTTCTTT.